The present entry profiles one T cell receptor beta chain with its context. What antigen it recognizes has not been identified. It has no much larger one-base neighbor in the sample; base qualities were not kept. Participants in the prospective study were aged about 18 to 90 years, lived in about two dozen United States geographic areas, and enrolled through a virtual design. In the prospective study, cohorts were assigned on the basis of participant-reported clinical history obtained from a screening survey and a study questionnaire. Recovered participants in ImmuneRACE Cohort 3 were defined by two consecutive negative NP/OP PCR tests, clearance by a healthcare professional, or resolution of symptoms. In the prospective study, mobile phlebotomists collected whole blood, serum and a nasopharyngeal or oropharyngeal swab from each participant. Participants in the prospective study had the option to provide additional blood draws and questionnaires over a roughly 2-month period. Before DNA extraction, prospective study blood samples were shipped either frozen or at room temperature.

The data are from a study of blood T cell repertoires in COVID-19 (dated by TCRdb to 2020 to 2022). Study-level background: Samples covering the acute and convalescent phases of COVID-19 were provided by collaborators in the United States, Italy and Spain. The material from the prospective study consisted of cDNA or gDNA derived from T cells, B-cell-depleted T cells, or PBMCs. Deeply sampled blood TCRbeta repertoires from subjects exposed to, actively infected with, or recovered from COVID-19 were included in the dataset. The repertoires were released in a freely available public database meant as a resource for research on the immune response to SARS-CoV-2. The samples were drawn from two sources: the first 160 participants of the ongoing ImmuneRACE study, and fewer than 1,500 subjects contributed by 6 global collaborators. Nearly every sample came with metadata listing a de-identified subject ID, COVID-19 status, age in years and sex. HLA class I and class II types, where available, came from metadata supplied by the sample provider rather than from assay-based typing.

Broad study findings and their caveats: The amount of clinical and demographic metadata varied by source and participant and was provided uncurated.

TCRbeta CDR3 regions were amplified from genomic DNA by means of the immunoSEQ Assay, a bias-controlled multiplex PCR. The authors' pipeline ran thus. The number of nucleated cells in each sample was estimated from the amplification of reference gene primers within the assay. To quantify the absolute abundance of each unique TCRbeta CDR3 rearrangement, sequence reads were collapsed and filtered. For each sample, productive Simpson clonality was calculated by taking the square root of Simpson's diversity index across productive rearrangements. As stored in TCRdb, this immuneACCESS dataset retains in-frame rearrangements with V and J assigned. A fraction of the clones does not appear; measured against another copy, unresolved V genes explain less than half of the discrepancy, and the remainder lacks a known reason. The V and J calls and clone size are taken from that table; D and trimming were inferred from the DNA. The table for this sample lists 300,000 to 400,000 clones; more than 75% of them were counted only once. The ten largest clonotypes hold 1.2% of the sample.

The TCR comes from a woman between 18 and 29 years old who had recovered from COVID-19. The sample taken for sequencing was PBMCs or T cells enriched from blood (not recorded which).

Read as DNA, the sequence is TGTGCCAGCAGTTACGATGCGGGGGGCGCATACAATGAGCAGTTCTTC. This encodes CASSYDAGGAYNEQFF. The V and J genes are TRBV6-2 or TRBV6-3 and TRBJ2-1; 8 bases in between match TRBD2. The germline V gene encodes CDR1 MNHEY and CDR2 SVGEGT. From its cysteine to its phenylalanine, the CDR3 spans 16 amino acids. Of all the DNA, just the CDR3 is kept, 48 bases in frame from base 1. The germline V and J ends show losses of 2 bases and 4 bases respectively, and no gene match explains 7 bases of the junction.